Following are 8 T cell receptor beta chains from one sample sequenced in a study of T cells in Graves' hyperthyroidism and ophthalmopathy. RNA transcripts were the template for amplifying TCR beta CDR3 regions. TCR CDR3 underwent first-round RT-PCR with the HTBI primer set. TCRdb recomputed calls from the multiplex PCR reads with MiXCR, one row per CDR3 protein. The sample lists a few hundred thousand distinct CDR3 sequences; approximately 15% were seen once. The sample taken for sequencing was blood. These receptors were obtained from a woman between 40 and 50 years old with Graves' ophthalmopathy.

This clonotype was recorded at least ten times. This rearrangement joins TRBV6-5 to TRBJ2-7, with no clear D. Trimming shortened V by 6 bases and J by 2 bases, and 11 bases separated the two germline ends. The CDR3 has 13 residues. Germline V lookup: CDR1 MNHEY, CDR2 SVGAGI. The CDR3 loop reads CASRAGSTYEQYF. In DNA form, the CDR3 reads TGTGCCAGCAGGGCCGGGTCCACCTACGAGCAGTACTTC.

This clonotype was counted at least ten times. The J gene is TRBJ2-7, the V gene TRBV7-9, with unresolved D. Looked up from germline, CDR1 is SEHNR and CDR2 is FQNEAQ (reference sequence). The CDR3 sequence is 14 residues long. V lost 1 base and J 2 bases, leaving 9 bases between the germline ends. CDR3 region: CASSLEGRTYEQYF. The CDR3 region has the DNA TGTGCCAGCAGCTTAGAGGGCAGAACCTACGAGCAGTACTTC.

This clonotype has ten or more counts. J is TRBJ1-2 and V is TRBV19; D gene uncertain. Germline V CDR1 and CDR2: LNHDA, SQIVND (reference sequence). Between the trimmed V and J ends, which lost 8 bases and 4 bases, there was a span of 11 bases. The CDR3 has 12 amino acids. CDR3 sequence reads: CASSKEGYGYTF. CDR3 nucleotide sequence: TGTGCCAGTTCTAAGGAGGGCTATGGCTACACCTTC.

This clonotype has ten or more counts. The CDR3 loop reads CASSPQTATDTQYF. Written as DNA, the CDR3 is TGTGCCAGCTCACCGCAGACAGCCACAGATACGCAGTATTTT. V usage is TRBV18 and J usage is TRBJ2-3; the D gene is possibly TRBD1 (5 bases). This CDR3 has 14 amino acids. Germline CDR1 reads KGHSH; CDR2 reads LQKENI. V was trimmed by 3 bases and J by 2 bases, leaving 9 bases between them. The entire variable domain, with the rest obtained from reference TRBV18 and TRBJ2-3, is as follows: NAGVMQNPRHLVRRRGQEARLRCSPMKGHSHVYWYRQLPEEGLKFMVYLQKENIIDESGMPKERFSAEFPKEGPSILRIQQVVRGDSAAYFCASSPQTATDTQYFGPGTRLTVL.

This clonotype was seen many times. The chain combines TRBV7-9 with TRBJ2-3; D might be TRBD2 (6 bases). The germline V gene encodes CDR1 SEHNR and CDR2 FQNEAQ (reference sequence). Trimming stripped 4 bases from V and 5 bases from J, with 10 bases between. The CDR3 has 13 amino acids. The CDR3 DNA sequence: TGTGCCAGCAGCTCTACGCGGGAAGATACGCAGTATTTT. Protein sequence: CASSSTREDTQYF.

This clonotype was picked up many times. This chain links TRBV27 with TRBJ1-2; tentative D call: TRBD1 (5 bases). The germline gives CDR1 MNHEY, CDR2 SMNVEV (reference sequence). The CDR3 is 16 amino acids. The V and J ends lost 0 bases and 7 bases respectively, with 18 bases between them. The CDR3 nucleotides are TGTGCCAGCAGTTTATCCCGTCAGGGAGGAGTAGGTGGCTACACCTTC. This translates into CASSLSRQGGVGGYTF.

The chain joins TRBV29-1 to TRBJ1-2; D perhaps matches TRBD1 (6 bases). Germline CDR1 is SQVTM and CDR2 is ANQGSEA. Trimming stripped 6 bases from V and 0 bases from J, with 11 bases between. The CDR3 runs 13 residues. The CDR3 sequence: CSVSRQANYGYTF. In DNA, the CDR3 is TGCAGCGTATCCAGACAGGCTAACTATGGCTACACCTTC.

In this sample, this clonotype turned up a few times. CDR3 DNA sequence: TGTGCCAGCAGAGCGACTAGCGGGACGTGGACAGATACGCAGTATTTT. This codes for CASRATSGTWTDTQYF. V and J are TRBV6-4 and TRBJ2-3; 11 bases agree with TRBD2. After removal of 6 bases from V and 3 bases from J, the junction contained 8 bases not matched to a gene. There are 16 residues in the CDR3. Germline-derived CDR1 and CDR2 are MRHNA and SNTAGT.